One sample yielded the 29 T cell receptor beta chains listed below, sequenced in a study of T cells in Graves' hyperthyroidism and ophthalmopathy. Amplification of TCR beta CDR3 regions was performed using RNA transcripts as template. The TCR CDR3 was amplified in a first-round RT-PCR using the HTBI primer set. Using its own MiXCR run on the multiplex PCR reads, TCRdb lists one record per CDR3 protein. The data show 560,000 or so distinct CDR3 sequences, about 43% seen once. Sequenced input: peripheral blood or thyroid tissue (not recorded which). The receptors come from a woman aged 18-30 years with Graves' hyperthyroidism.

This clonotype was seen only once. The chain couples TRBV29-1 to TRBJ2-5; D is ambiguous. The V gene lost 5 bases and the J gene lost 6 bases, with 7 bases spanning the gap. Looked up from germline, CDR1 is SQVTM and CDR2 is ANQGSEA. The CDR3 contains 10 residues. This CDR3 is CSVLYQTQYF. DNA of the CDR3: TGCAGCGTTCTTTATCAGACCCAGTACTTC.

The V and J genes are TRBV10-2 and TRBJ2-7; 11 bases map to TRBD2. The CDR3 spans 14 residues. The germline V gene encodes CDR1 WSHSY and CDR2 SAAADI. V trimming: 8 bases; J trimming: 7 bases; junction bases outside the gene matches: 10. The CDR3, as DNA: TGCGCCAGCGTTGAACTAGCGGGAGTCGAGGAGCAGTACTTC. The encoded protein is CASVELAGVEEQYF.

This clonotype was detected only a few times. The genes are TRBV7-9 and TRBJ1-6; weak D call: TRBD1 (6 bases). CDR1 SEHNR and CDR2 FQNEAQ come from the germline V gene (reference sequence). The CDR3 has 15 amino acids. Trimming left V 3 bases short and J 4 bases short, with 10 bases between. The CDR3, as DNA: TGTGCCAGCAGCTTGGCACAGGGTTATAATTCACCCCTCCACTTT. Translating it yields CASSLAQGYNSPLHF. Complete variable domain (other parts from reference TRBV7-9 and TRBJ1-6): DTGVSQNPRHKITKRGQNVTFRCDPISEHNRLYWYRQTLGQGPEFLTYFQNEAQLEKSRLLSDRFSAERPKGSFSTLEIQRTEQGDSAMYLCASSLAQGYNSPLHFGNGTRLTVT.

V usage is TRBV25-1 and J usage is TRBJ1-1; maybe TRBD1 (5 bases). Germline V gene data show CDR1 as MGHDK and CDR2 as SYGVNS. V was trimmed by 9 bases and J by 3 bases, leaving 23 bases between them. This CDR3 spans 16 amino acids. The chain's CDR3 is CASSMATGGTDTEAFF. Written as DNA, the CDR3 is TGTGCCAGTAGTATGGCTACCGGGGGTACTGACACTGAAGCTTTCTTT.

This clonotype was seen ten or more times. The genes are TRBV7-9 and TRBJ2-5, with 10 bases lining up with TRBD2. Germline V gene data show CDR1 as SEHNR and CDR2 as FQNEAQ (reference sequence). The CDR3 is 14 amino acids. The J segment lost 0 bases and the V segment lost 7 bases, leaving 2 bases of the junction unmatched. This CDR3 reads CASTGLANQETQYF. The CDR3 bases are TGTGCCAGCACGGGACTAGCGAACCAAGAGACCCAGTACTTC.

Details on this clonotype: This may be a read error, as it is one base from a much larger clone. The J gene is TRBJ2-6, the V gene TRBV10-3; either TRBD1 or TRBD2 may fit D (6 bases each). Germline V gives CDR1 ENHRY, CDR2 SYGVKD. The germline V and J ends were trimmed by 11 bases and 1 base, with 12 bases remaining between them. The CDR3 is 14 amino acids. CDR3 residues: CAFKGGSGANVLTF. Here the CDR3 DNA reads TGTGCCTTCAAAGGGGGGTCTGGGGCCAACGTCCTGACTTTC.

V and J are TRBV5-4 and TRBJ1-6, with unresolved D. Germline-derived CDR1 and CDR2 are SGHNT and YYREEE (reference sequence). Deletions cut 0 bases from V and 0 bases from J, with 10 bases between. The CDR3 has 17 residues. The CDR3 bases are TGTGCCAGCAGCTTGGGAGGCGGTAGCTCCTATAATTCACCCCTCCACTTT. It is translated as CASSLGGGSSYNSPLHF. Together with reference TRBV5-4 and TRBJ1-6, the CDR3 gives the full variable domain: ETGVTQSPTHLIKTRGQQVTLRCSSQSGHNTVSWYQQALGQGPQFIFQYYREEENGRGNFPPRFSGLQFPNYSSELNVNALELDDSALYLCASSLGGGSSYNSPLHFGNGTRLTVT.

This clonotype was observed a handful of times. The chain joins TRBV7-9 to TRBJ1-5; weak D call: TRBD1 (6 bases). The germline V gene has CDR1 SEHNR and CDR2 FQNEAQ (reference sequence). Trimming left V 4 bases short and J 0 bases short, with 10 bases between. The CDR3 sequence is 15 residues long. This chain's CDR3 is CASSSSQGSNQPQHF. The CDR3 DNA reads TGTGCCAGCAGCTCGTCACAGGGTAGCAATCAGCCCCAGCATTTT.

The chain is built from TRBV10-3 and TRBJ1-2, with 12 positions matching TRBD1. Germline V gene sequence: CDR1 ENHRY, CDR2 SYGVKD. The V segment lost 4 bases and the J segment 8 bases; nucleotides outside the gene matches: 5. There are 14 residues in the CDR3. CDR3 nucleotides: TGTGCCATCAGTGGGGACAGGGGGCGTGGGGGCTACACCTTC. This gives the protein CAISGDRGRGGYTF.

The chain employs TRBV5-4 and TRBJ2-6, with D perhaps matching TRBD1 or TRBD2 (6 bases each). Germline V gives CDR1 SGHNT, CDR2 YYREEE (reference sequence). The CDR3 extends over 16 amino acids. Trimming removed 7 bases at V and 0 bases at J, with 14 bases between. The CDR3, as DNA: TGTGCCAGCGGCTGGGGGGCTATCTCTGGGGCCAACGTCCTGACTTTC. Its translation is CASGWGAISGANVLTF.

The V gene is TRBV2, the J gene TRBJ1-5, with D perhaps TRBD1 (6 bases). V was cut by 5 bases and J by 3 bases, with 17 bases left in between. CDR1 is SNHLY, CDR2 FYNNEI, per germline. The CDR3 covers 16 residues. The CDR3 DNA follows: TGTGCCAGCAGTCCCTTGTCGACAGGCTACAATCAGCCCCAGCATTTT. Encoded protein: CASSPLSTGYNQPQHF.

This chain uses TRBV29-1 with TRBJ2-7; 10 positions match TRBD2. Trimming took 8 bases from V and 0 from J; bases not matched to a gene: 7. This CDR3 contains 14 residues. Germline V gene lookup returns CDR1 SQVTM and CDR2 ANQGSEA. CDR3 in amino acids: CSLDPSGSSYEQYF. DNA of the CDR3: TGCAGCTTGGATCCTAGCGGGAGCTCCTACGAGCAGTACTTC.

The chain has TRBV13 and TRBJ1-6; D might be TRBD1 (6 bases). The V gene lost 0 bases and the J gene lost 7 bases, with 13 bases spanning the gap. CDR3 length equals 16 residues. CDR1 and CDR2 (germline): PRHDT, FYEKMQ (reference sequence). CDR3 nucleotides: TGTGCCAGCAGCTTAGGACAGGGTTCTGGCAATTCACCCCTCCACTTT. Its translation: CASSLGQGSGNSPLHF.

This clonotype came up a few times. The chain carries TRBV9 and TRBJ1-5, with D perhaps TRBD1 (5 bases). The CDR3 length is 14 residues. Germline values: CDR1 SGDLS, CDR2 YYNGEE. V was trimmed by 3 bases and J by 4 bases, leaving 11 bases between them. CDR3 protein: CASSASQGNQPQHF. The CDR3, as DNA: TGTGCCAGCAGCGCGAGTCAGGGTAATCAGCCCCAGCATTTT.

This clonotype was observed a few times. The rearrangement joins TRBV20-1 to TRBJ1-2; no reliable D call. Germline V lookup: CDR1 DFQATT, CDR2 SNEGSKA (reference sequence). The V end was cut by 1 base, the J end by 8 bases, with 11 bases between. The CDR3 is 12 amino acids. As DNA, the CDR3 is TGCAGTGCTAGAGTCCGAGCGGGAGGCTACACCTTC. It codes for CSARVRAGGYTF.

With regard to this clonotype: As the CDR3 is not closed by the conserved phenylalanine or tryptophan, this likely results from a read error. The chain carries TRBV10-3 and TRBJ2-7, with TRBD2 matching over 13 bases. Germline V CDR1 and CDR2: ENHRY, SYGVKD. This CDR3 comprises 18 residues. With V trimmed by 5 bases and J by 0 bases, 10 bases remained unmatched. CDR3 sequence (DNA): TGTGCCATCAGTTCAGGACTAGCGGGAGTAAAGGGCTCCTACGAGCAGTACCTC. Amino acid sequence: CAISSGLAGVKGSYEQYL.

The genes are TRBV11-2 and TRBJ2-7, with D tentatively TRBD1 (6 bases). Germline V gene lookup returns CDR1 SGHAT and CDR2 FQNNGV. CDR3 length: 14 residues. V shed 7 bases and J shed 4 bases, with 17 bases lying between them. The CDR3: CASTPGAGAYEQYF. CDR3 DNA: TGTGCCAGCACCCCCGGGGCAGGGGCGTACGAGCAGTACTTC.

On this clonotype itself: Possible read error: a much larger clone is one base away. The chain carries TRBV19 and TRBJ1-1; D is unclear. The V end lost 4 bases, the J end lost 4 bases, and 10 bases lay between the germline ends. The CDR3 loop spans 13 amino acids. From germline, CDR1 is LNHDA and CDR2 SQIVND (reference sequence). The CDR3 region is CASSKTPGTEAFF. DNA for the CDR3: TGTGCCAGTAGTAAGACACCAGGCACTGAAGCTTTCTTT.

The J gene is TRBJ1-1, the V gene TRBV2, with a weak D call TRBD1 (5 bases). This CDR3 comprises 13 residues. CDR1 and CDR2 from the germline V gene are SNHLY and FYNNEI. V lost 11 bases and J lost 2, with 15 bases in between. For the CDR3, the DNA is TGTGCCCGCACCGGGACCGCAAACACTGAAGCTTTCTTT. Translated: CARTGTANTEAFF.

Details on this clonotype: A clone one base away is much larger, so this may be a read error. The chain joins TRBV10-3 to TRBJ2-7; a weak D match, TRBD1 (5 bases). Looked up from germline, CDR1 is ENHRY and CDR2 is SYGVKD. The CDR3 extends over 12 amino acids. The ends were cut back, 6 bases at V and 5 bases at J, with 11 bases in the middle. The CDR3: CAISARTNEQYF. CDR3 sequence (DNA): TGTGCCATCAGCGCCAGGACAAACGAGCAGTACTTC.

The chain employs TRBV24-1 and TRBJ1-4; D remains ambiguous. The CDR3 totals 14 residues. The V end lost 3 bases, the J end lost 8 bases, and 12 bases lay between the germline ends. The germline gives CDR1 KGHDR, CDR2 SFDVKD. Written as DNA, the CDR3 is TGTGCCACCAGTGATACGGGGAGCCGAGAAAAACTGTTTTTT. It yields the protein CATSDTGSREKLFF.

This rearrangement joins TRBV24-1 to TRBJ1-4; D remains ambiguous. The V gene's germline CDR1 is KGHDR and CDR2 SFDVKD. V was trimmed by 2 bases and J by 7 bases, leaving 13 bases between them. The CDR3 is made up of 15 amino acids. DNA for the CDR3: TGTGCCACCAGTGATTCCGAAGACGGAACTGAAAAACTGTTTTTT. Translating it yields CATSDSEDGTEKLFF.

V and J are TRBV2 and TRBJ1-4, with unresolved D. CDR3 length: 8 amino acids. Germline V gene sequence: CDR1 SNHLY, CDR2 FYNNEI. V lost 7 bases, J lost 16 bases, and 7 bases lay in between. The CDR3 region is CASKEQFF. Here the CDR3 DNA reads TGTGCCAGCAAGGAACAGTTTTTT.

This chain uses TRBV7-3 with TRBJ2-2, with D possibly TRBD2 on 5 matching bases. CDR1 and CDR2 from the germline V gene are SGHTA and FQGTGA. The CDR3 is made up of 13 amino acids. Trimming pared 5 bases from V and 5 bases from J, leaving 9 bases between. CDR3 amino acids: CASSPEGTGELFF. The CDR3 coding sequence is TGTGCCAGCAGCCCAGAGGGTACCGGGGAGCTGTTTTTT.

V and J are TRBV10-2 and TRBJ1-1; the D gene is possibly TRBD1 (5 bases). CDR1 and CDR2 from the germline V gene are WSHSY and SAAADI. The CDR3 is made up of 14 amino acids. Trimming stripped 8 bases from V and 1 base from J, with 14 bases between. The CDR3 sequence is CASAKDTWNTEAFF. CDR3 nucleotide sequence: TGCGCCAGCGCCAAGGACACTTGGAACACTGAAGCTTTCTTT.

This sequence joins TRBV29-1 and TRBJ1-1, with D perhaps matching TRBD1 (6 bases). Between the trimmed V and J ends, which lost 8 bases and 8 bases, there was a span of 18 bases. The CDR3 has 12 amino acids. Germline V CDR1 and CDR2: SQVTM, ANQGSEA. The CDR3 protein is CSLGDKVTEAFF. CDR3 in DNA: TGCAGCTTAGGGGACAAGGTTACCGAAGCTTTCTTT.

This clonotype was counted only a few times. In nucleotides, the CDR3 is TGTGCCAGCAGCTTAGTTGCCCTTAGACCGGATGGCTACACCTTC. This sequence encodes CASSLVALRPDGYTF. The V call is TRBV7-9, the J call TRBJ1-2; no firm D call. Trimming stripped 1 base from V and 6 bases from J, with 15 bases between. The CDR3 totals 15 residues. Germline V lookup: CDR1 SEHNR, CDR2 FQNEAQ (reference sequence).

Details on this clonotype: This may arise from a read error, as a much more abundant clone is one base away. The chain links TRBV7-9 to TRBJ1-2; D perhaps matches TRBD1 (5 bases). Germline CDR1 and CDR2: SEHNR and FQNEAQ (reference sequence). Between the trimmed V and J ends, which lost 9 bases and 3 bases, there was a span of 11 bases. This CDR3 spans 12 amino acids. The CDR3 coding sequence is TGTGCCAGAAGTGGGGCGGACTATGGCTACACCTTC. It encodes CARSGADYGYTF. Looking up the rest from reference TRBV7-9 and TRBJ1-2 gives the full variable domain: DTGVSQNPRHKITKRGQNVTFRCDPISEHNRLYWYRQTLGQGPEFLTYFQNEAQLEKSRLLSDRFSAERPKGSFSTLEIQRTEQGDSAMYLCARSGADYGYTFGSGTRLTVV.

The CDR3 nucleotides are TGTGCCAGCAGCCAAGTGGGCTATAGCAATCAGCCCCAGCATTTT. Translated, it gives CASSQVGYSNQPQHF. The rearrangement joins TRBV11-1 to TRBJ1-5, with unresolved D. The CDR3 covers 15 residues. V lost 5 bases and J 0 bases, leaving 11 bases between the germline ends. Germline CDR1 SGHAT, CDR2 FQDESV (reference sequence).